The sequence of this T cell receptor beta chain was determined in a study of OX40 agonist ivuxolimab in advanced cancers. At the level of the study: In this trial design, patients received ivuxolimab intravenously at 0.01 to 10 mg/kg every 2 weeks.

The timepoints at which blood was sampled were baseline, cycle 4 day 1, and cycle 7 day 1. This CDR3 comprises 14 residues. The germline gives CDR1 SQVTM, CDR2 ANQGSEA. V was pared by 5 bases and J by 10 bases, with 16 bases of the junction left unmatched. Using immunoSEQ multiplex PCR, the repertoire was profiled, and TCRdb retains in-frame clones only, with some absent. The sample includes 45,000 to 55,000 clones, around 88% of them seen just once. This clone has just one count. The sample consisted of CD4+ or CD8+ T cells sorted from blood, taken in a trial of the OX40 agonist ivuxolimab. This sequence was found in an adult with an advanced solid tumor such as melanoma, head and neck, liver or kidney cancer. This rearrangement joins TRBV29-1 to TRBJ2-7; 8 bases map to TRBD2. As DNA, the CDR3 is TGCAGCGTTCCGATGCAGCGGGAGAGGGGAATCCAGTACTTC. As protein: CSVPMQRERGIQYF.